This is a list of T cell receptor beta chains from one sample in a study of blood T cell repertoires in COVID-19. Assay: immunoSEQ multiplex PCR; the TCRdb copy retains only in-frame clones and omits some. The sample lists roughly 150,000 clones, approximately 91% occurring once. Sequenced input: peripheral blood. These receptors were collected from a man aged 18 to 29 with COVID-19, enrolled during active disease. Both conserved end residues are part of each CDR3. Fields, in order: V gene, D gene, J gene, clone size, CDR3 protein, CDR3 DNA. The D gene is left open where the match is weak. Clone size appears in some rows only: once, few, many, or a class for an expanded clone.

V: TRBV19; D: -; J: TRBJ2-7; size: once; CDR3: CASSMSDEQYF; DNA: TGTGCCAGTAGTATGTCAGACGAGCAGTACTTC
V: TRBV10-3; D: TRBD1; J: TRBJ2-2; size: -; CDR3: CAINDRAGELFF; DNA: TGTGCCATCAATGACAGGGCCGGGGAGCTGTTTTTT
V: TRBV28; D: TRBD1; J: TRBJ2-2; size: -; CDR3: CASRAGGQIVNTGELFF; DNA: TGTGCCAGCAGGGCAGGGGGCCAAATAGTGAACACCGGGGAGCTGTTTTTT
V: TRBV6-6; D: -; J: TRBJ2-7; size: -; CDR3: CASTQTTYEQYF; DNA: TGTGCCAGCACCCAAACAACCTACGAGCAGTACTTC
V: TRBV28; D: TRBD1; J: TRBJ1-2; size: -; CDR3: CASSPGTGAGYTF; DNA: TGTGCCAGCAGTCCCGGGACAGGGGCTGGCTACACCTTC
V: TRBV5-4; D: -; J: TRBJ2-7; size: -; CDR3: CASSIKKGASYEQYF; DNA: TGTGCCAGCAGCATAAAAAAAGGGGCCTCCTACGAGCAGTACTTC
V: TRBV28; D: -; J: TRBJ2-4; size: -; CDR3: CASSLDPRLSENIQYF; DNA: TGTGCCAGCAGTCTAGACCCTAGGCTATCAGAAAACATTCAGTACTTC
V: TRBV9; D: TRBD2; J: TRBJ2-3; size: -; CDR3: CASSPRAGGRTDTQYF; DNA: TGTGCCAGCAGCCCGAGAGCGGGAGGTCGGACAGATACGCAGTATTTT
V: TRBV7-7; D: TRBD2; J: TRBJ2-1; size: -; CDR3: CASSTGTSGLNEQFF; DNA: TGTGCCAGCAGCACCGGGACTAGCGGACTCAATGAGCAGTTCTTC
V: TRBV10-1; D: -; J: TRBJ2-1; size: -; CDR3: CASSGTPNEQFF; DNA: TGCGCCAGCAGTGGGACTCCCAATGAGCAGTTCTTC
V: TRBV18; D: TRBD1; J: TRBJ2-7; size: -; CDR3: CASSEREGQGAYEQYF; DNA: TGTGCCAGCTCCGAAAGGGAGGGACAGGGGGCCTACGAGCAGTACTTC
V: TRBV7-9; D: -; J: TRBJ2-7; size: -; CDR3: CASSPGRTGESSEQYF; DNA: TGTGCCAGCAGCCCCGGGAGAACAGGGGAATCGTCCGAGCAGTACTTC
V: TRBV30; D: TRBD2; J: TRBJ2-7; size: -; CDR3: CAWSPLTAGGPEQYF; DNA: TGTGCCTGGAGTCCTTTGACAGCGGGAGGGCCAGAGCAGTACTTC
V: TRBV14; D: -; J: TRBJ1-1; size: -; CDR3: CASSQEPLWNTEAFF; DNA: TGTGCCAGCAGCCAGGAGCCCCTTTGGAACACTGAAGCTTTCTTT
V: TRBV9; D: -; J: TRBJ1-2; size: -; CDR3: CASSVEEGHYGYTF; DNA: TGTGCCAGCAGCGTAGAGGAGGGACACTATGGCTACACCTTC
V: TRBV4-3; D: -; J: TRBJ2-7; size: few; CDR3: CASSPSVSYEQYF; DNA: TGCGCCAGCAGCCCAAGCGTAAGTTACGAGCAGTACTTC